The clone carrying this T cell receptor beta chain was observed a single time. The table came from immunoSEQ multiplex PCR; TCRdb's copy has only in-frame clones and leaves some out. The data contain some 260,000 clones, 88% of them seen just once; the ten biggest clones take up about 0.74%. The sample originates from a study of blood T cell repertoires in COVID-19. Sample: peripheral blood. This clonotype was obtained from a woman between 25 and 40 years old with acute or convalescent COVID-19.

CDR3: CASSKGQFYGYTF. The CDR3 bases are TGCGCCAGCAGCAAGGGACAGTTCTATGGCTACACCTTC. This chain links TRBV4-1 with TRBJ1-2; TRBD1 agrees at 7 bases. CDR1 is MGHRA and CDR2 is YSYEKL in the germline V gene. The CDR3 loop spans 13 amino acids. The J segment lost 4 bases and the V segment lost 5 bases, leaving 4 bases of the junction unmatched.